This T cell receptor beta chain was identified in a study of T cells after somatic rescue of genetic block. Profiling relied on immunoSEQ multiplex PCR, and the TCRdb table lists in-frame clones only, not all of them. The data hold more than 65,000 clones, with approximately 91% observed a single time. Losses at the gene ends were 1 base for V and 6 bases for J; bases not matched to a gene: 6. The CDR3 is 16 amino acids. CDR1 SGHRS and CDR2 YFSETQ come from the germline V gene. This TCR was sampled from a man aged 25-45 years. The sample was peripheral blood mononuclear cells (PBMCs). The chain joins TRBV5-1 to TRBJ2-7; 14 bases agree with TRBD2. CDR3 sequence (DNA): TGCGCCAGCAGCTTGTCGGGACTAGCGGGAGTAGTCGAGCAGTACTTC. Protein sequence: CASSLSGLAGVVEQYF.